The clone carrying this TCR beta chain was detected only a few times. Treatment of the sample: randomized to nivolumab then ipilimumab (arm A) or the reverse (arm B). DNA-damaging chemotherapy had not been given to any patient beforehand. Live CD3+CD8+ CD19− CD56− cells were sorted from PBMCs. This sample was included in a study of sequential checkpoint blockade in melanoma. About the research overall: Both treatment sequences were followed by maintenance nivolumab.

This table comes from immunoSEQ multiplex PCR, and its TCRdb copy is limited to in-frame clones, with some not included. The table lists about 13,000 clones, 82% of them singletons, with around a quarter in the top ten. Germline lookup yields CDR1 SGHAT and CDR2 FQNNGV. The CDR3 runs 14 residues. V was pared by 5 bases and J by 7 bases, with 14 bases between. The chain links TRBV11-2 to TRBJ1-4; TRBD1 might be the D (6 bases). This TCR came from a human donor with melanoma. Sequences were derived from CD8+ T cells sorted from blood (inferred from file names), sampled from a patient given nivolumab and ipilimumab in sequence. The CDR3 sequence: CASSPPGAGEKLFF. The CDR3 DNA reads as TGTGCCAGCAGCCCCCCAGGGGCAGGTGAAAAACTGTTTTTT.